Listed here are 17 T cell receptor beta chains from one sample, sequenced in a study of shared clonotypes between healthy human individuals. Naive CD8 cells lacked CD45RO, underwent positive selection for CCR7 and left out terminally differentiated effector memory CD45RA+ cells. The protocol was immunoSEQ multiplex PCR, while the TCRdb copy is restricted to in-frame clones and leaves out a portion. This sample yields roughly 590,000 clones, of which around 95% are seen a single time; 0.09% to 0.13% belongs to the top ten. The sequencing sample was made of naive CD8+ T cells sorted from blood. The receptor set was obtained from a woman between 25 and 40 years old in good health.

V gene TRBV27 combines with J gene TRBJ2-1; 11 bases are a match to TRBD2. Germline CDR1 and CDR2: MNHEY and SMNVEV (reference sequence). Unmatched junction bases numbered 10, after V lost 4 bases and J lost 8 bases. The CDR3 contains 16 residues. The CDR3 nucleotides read TGTGCCAGCAGTTCCGTACTAGCGGGAGAAAACGATGAGCAGTTCTTC. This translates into CASSSVLAGENDEQFF.

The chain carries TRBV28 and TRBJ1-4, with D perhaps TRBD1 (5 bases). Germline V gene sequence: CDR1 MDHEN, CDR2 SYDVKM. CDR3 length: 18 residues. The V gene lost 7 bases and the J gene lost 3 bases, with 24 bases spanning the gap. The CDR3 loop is CASTIDATAQGANEKLFF. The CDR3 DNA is TGTGCCAGCACCATCGACGCGACAGCCCAAGGTGCTAATGAAAAACTGTTTTTT.

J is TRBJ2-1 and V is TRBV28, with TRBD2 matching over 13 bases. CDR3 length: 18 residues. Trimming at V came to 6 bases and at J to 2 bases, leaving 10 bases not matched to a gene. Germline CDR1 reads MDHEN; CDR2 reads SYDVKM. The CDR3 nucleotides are TGTGCCAGCAGACCACTAGCGGGAGGGCCCGCTACCTACAATGAGCAGTTCTTC. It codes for CASRPLAGGPATYNEQFF.

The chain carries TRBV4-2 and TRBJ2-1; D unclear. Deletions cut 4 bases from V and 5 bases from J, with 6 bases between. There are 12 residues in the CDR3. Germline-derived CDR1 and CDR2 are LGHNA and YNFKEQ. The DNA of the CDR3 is TGTGCCAGCAGCCTACTCGACAATGAGCAGTTCTTC. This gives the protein CASSLLDNEQFF.

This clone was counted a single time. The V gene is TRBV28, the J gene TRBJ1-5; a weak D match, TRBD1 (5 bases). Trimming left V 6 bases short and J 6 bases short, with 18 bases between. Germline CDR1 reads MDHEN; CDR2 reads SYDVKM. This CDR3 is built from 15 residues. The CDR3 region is CASRYGTFGGQPQHF. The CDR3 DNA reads TGTGCCAGCAGATACGGGACTTTCGGGGGTCAGCCCCAGCATTTT.

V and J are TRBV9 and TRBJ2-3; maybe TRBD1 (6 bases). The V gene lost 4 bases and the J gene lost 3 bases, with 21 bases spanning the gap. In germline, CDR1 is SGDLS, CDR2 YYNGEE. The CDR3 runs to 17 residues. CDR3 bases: TGTGCCAGCAGCACGCTGGGCCGACAGGTTGGGACAGATACGCAGTATTTT. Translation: CASSTLGRQVGTDTQYF.

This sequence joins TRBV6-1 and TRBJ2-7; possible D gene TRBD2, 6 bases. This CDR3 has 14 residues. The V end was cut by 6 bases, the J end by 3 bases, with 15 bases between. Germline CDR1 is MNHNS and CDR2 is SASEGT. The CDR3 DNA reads TGTGCCAGCAGAGAACCGGGACTCCGCTACGAGCAGTACTTC. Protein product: CASREPGLRYEQYF.

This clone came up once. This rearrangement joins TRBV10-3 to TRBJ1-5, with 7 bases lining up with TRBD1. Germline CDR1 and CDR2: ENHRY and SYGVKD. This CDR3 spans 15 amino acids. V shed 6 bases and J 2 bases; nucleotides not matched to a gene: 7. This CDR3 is CAIRSTGSGNQPQHF. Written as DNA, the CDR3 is TGTGCCATCAGGTCGACAGGGAGTGGCAATCAGCCCCAGCATTTT.

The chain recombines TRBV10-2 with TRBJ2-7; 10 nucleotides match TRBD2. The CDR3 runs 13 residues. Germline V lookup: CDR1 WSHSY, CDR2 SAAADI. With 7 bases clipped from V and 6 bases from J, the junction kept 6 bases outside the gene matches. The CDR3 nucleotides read TGCGCCAGCACTAGCGGGAGTCCTTTCGAGCAGTACTTC. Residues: CASTSGSPFEQYF.

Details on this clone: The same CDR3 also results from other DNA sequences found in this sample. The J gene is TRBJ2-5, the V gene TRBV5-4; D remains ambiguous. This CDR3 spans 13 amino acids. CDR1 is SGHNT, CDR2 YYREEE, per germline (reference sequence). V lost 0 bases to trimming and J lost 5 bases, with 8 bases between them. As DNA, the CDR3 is TGTGCCAGCAGCTTGGAGGCGTTGGAGACCCAGTACTTC. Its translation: CASSLEALETQYF.

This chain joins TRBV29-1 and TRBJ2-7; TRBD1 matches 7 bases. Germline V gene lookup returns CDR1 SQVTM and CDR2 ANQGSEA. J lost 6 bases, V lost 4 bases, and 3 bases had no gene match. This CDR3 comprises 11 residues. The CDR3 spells CSVVQGLEQYF. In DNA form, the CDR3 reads TGCAGCGTTGTACAGGGGCTCGAGCAGTACTTC.

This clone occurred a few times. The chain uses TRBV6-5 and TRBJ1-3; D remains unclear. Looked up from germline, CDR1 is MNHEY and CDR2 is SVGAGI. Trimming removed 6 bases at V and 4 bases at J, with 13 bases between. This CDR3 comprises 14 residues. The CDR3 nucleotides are TGTGCCAGCAGCCAACCCCCATTCGGAAACACCATATATTTT. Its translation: CASSQPPFGNTIYF.

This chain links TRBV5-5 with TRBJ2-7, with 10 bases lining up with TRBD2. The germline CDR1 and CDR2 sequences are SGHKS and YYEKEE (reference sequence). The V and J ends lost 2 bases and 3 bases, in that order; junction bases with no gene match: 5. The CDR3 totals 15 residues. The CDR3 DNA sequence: TGTGCCAGCAGCTTATGGACTAGCGGAGACTACGAGCAGTACTTC. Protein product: CASSLWTSGDYEQYF. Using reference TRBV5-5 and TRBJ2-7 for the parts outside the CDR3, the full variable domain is DAGVTQSPTHLIKTRGQQVTLRCSPISGHKSVSWYQQVLGQGPQFIFQYYEKEERGRGNFPDRFSARQFPNYSSELNVNALLLGDSALYLCASSLWTSGDYEQYFGPGTRLTVT.

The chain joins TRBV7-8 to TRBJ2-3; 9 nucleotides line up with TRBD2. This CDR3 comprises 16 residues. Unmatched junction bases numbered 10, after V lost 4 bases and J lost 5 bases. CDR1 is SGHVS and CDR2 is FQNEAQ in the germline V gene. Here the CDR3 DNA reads TGTGCCAGCAGCTCGTCTAGCGGGACTTTTTTAGATACGCAGTATTTT. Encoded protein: CASSSSSGTFLDTQYF.

The CDR3 coding sequence is TGTGCCAGCAGCACCTGGGGGCTTACAGGTGAAAAACTGTTTTTT. As protein: CASSTWGLTGEKLFF. This rearrangement joins TRBV14 to TRBJ1-4; D is possibly TRBD1 (6 bases). Germline values: CDR1 SGHDN, CDR2 FVKESK. The CDR3 is 15 residues long. Trimming left V 5 bases short and J 7 bases short, with 17 bases between.

Here the CDR3 reads CASSPLGSGRGSDGANVLTF. Written as DNA, the CDR3 is TGTGCCAGCAGCCCCCTTGGGAGCGGGAGGGGCTCTGACGGGGCCAACGTCCTGACTTTC. V is TRBV4-2 and J is TRBJ2-6; the match to TRBD2 covers 10 bases. This CDR3 has 20 amino acids. Losses at the gene ends were 4 bases for V and 4 bases for J; bases not matched to a gene: 16. CDR1 is LGHNA, CDR2 YNFKEQ, per germline.

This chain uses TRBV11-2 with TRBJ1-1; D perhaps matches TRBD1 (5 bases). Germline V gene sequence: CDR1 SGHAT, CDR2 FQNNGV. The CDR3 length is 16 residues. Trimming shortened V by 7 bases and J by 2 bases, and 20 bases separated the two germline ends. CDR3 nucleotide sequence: TGTGCCAGCAACCTAGGGGCCCGAGGGGCAAACACTGAAGCTTTCTTT. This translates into CASNLGARGANTEAFF.